A single sample gave rise to the 3 T cell receptor beta chains below, sequenced in a study of blood T cell repertoires in COVID-19. Assay: immunoSEQ multiplex PCR; the TCRdb copy retains only in-frame clones and omits some. The data show about 100,000 clones, 90% to 95% seen once. The sequenced sample consisted of peripheral blood. The receptors were sampled from a man aged 55 to 70 with acute or convalescent COVID-19.

CDR3 protein: CASRGQVNQPQHF. DNA for the CDR3: TGTGCCAGCCGAGGACAGGTCAATCAGCCCCAGCATTTT. The chain uses TRBV18 and TRBJ1-5; 7 nucleotides line up with TRBD1. The V and J ends lost 8 bases and 3 bases, in that order; junction bases with no gene match: 4. CDR3 length: 13 amino acids. Germline assignment: CDR1 KGHSH and CDR2 LQKENI.

The chain couples TRBV11-2 to TRBJ1-2, with 9 bases identical to TRBD1. V lost 2 bases to trimming and J lost 4 bases; unmatched junction nucleotides: 5. CDR3 length equals 15 residues. Germline CDR1 SGHAT, CDR2 FQNNGV. The CDR3 loop is CASSLHRDRAYGYTF. The CDR3 DNA reads TGTGCCAGCAGCTTACACCGGGACAGGGCCTATGGCTACACCTTC.

CDR3 bases: TGTGCCAGCACCGATCCGGGACAGAGGGTAGGTTCTTCAAAACTGGCTGGCTACACCTTC. The encoded protein is CASTDPGQRVGSSKLAGYTF. The chain carries TRBV28 and TRBJ1-2; 7 nucleotides match TRBD1. Germline CDR1 reads MDHEN; CDR2 reads SYDVKM. The CDR3 contains 20 residues. The V and J ends lost 7 bases and 7 bases, in that order; junction bases with no gene match: 30.